The 17 T cell receptor beta chains below were found in one sample sequenced in a study of CD8 T cells in ankylosing spondylitis. TCRdb itself ran the 5' RACE reads through MiXCR, one entry per CDR3 protein. Among some 250,000 distinct CDR3 sequences, roughly a quarter were seen once, and the ten largest hold 0.6% to 0.75%. Sequenced sample: blood, either unsorted or a sorted T cell fraction (not recorded which). These receptors were taken from a male donor with ankylosing spondylitis or in good health (not recorded which).

The V call is TRBV5-4, the J call TRBJ2-3; 9 bases align to TRBD2. V lost 6 bases, J lost 6 bases, and 11 bases stayed unmatched. CDR1 is SGHNT, CDR2 YYREEE, per germline (reference sequence). This CDR3 is 15 amino acids long. The CDR3 region is CASTPFAGGRDTQYF. DNA of the CDR3: TGTGCCAGCACCCCCTTTGCGGGGGGGCGCGATACGCAGTATTTT.

This clonotype was detected many times. V and J are TRBV5-1 and TRBJ2-1; 12 bases are shared with TRBD2. There are 15 residues in the CDR3. Per germline, CDR1 SGHRS and CDR2 YFSETQ. Trimming took 4 bases from V and 7 from J; bases not matched to a gene: 6. This CDR3 reads CASSPLAGGQNEQFF. CDR3 sequence (DNA): TGCGCCAGCAGCCCTCTAGCGGGGGGGCAGAATGAGCAGTTCTTC.

This clonotype was observed a few times. J is TRBJ2-5 and V is TRBV29-1; 12 bases are shared with TRBD2. V was clipped by 4 bases and J by 4 bases; unmatched bases: 1. Germline-derived CDR1 and CDR2 are SQVTM and ANQGSEA. This CDR3 has 13 residues. The CDR3 DNA is TGCAGCGTTGTACTAGCGGGGGGAGAGACCCAGTACTTC. Residues: CSVVLAGGETQYF.

The rearrangement joins TRBV20-1 to TRBJ2-2, with D possibly being TRBD2 (5 bases). The V gene's germline CDR1 is DFQATT and CDR2 SNEGSKA (reference sequence). The length of the CDR3 is 15 residues. Trimming left V 6 bases short and J 5 bases short, with 19 bases between. The CDR3 DNA sequence: TGCAGTGCCACCCCTCTGCTAGCCAAAACCGGGGAGCTGTTTTTT. It codes for CSATPLLAKTGELFF.

V is TRBV11-1 and J is TRBJ2-1; 7 bases fit TRBD1. Losses at the gene ends were 3 bases for V and 4 bases for J; bases not matched to a gene: 18. CDR3 length equals 19 residues. Looked up from germline, CDR1 is SGHAT and CDR2 is FQDESV (reference sequence). Written as DNA, the CDR3 is TGTGCCAGCAGCTTCGACAGGGCCCTAGCACGGCGGGTATACAATGAGCAGTTCTTC. It is translated as CASSFDRALARRVYNEQFF.

This clonotype was recorded many times. This sequence joins TRBV2 and TRBJ2-7, with D possibly being TRBD1 (5 bases). Per germline, CDR1 SNHLY and CDR2 FYNNEI. V was cut by 6 bases and J by 6 bases, with 18 bases left in between. This CDR3 has 14 residues. Written as DNA, the CDR3 is TGTGCCAGCAGGGTCAGGGCTACCTCTGGCGAGCAGTACTTC. The encoded protein is CASRVRATSGEQYF. Full variable domain (remainder filled in from reference TRBV2 and TRBJ2-7): EPEVTQTPSHQVTQMGQEVILRCVPISNHLYFYWYRQILGQKVEFLVSFYNNEISEKSEIFDDQFSVERPDGSNFTLKIRSTKLEDSAMYFCASRVRATSGEQYFGPGTRLTVT.

This clonotype was recorded at least ten times. The CDR3 DNA reads TGTGCCAGCAGTTTGAGCGGTCAAGAGACCCAGTACTTC. Encoded protein: CASSLSGQETQYF. The chain joins TRBV12-3 or TRBV12-4 to TRBJ2-5, with D tentatively TRBD2 (5 bases). V dropped 3 bases and J dropped 2 bases, with 7 bases sitting between them. This CDR3 comprises 13 residues.

The chain recombines TRBV12-3 or TRBV12-4 with TRBJ1-5; 7 positions agree with TRBD1. J was trimmed by 4 bases and V by 5 bases; bases with no gene match: 2. The length of the CDR3 is 13 residues. In nucleotides, the CDR3 is TGTGCCAGCAGTAAACAGGGGAATCAGCCCCAGCATTTT. It translates to CASSKQGNQPQHF.

Many counts were recorded for this clonotype. The rearrangement links TRBV20-1 to TRBJ2-1; TRBD2 agrees at 11 bases. V was pared by 0 bases and J by 5 bases, with 6 bases of the junction left unmatched. In germline, CDR1 is DFQATT, CDR2 SNEGSKA (reference sequence). The CDR3 spans 16 residues. CDR3 DNA sequence: TGCAGTGCTAGAGATCATGGGACTAGCGGAAACAATGAGCAGTTCTTC. This gives the protein CSARDHGTSGNNEQFF.

On this clonotype itself: This sequence may be a read error, since a much larger clone differs from it by one base. The gene calls are TRBV12-3 or TRBV12-4 and TRBJ2-7; D is uncertain. The length of the CDR3 is 13 residues. Trimming stripped 2 bases from V and 2 bases from J, with 7 bases between. In DNA, the CDR3 is TGTGCCAGCAGTTTACAGGCCGCCTACGAGCAGTACTTC. Encoded protein: CASSLQAAYEQYF.

The table lists this clonotype with a few counts. The genes are TRBV7-2 and TRBJ2-3, with 9 bases aligning to TRBD2. Germline CDR1 is SGHTA and CDR2 is FQGNSA. Trimming removed 6 bases from V and 0 bases from J; junction bases left unmatched: 7. The CDR3 has 16 amino acids. The CDR3 here is CASSLSSGTSTDTQYF. In nucleotides, the CDR3 is TGTGCCAGCAGTCTCTCTAGCGGGACTAGCACAGATACGCAGTATTTT. The complete variable domain, with remaining parts taken from reference TRBV7-2 and TRBJ2-3, reads GAGVSQSPSNKVTEKGKDVELRCDPISGHTALYWYRQSLGQGLEFLIYFQGNSAPDKSGLPSDRFSAERTGGSVSTLTIQRTQQEDSAVYLCASSLSSGTSTDTQYFGPGTRLTVL.

The rearrangement links TRBV20-1 to TRBJ2-5; 16 bases are a match to TRBD2. The CDR3 is 16 residues long. Trimming removed 6 bases from V and 5 bases from J; junction bases left unmatched: 9. Germline lookup yields CDR1 DFQATT and CDR2 SNEGSKA (reference sequence). The CDR3 coding sequence is TGCAGTGCAGAGGGGACTAGCGGGGGGGCTTATGAGACCCAGTACTTC. Its translation: CSAEGTSGGAYETQYF.

This clonotype appeared a few times. The genes are TRBV20-1 and TRBJ1-2; TRBD1 aligns across 10 bases. The length of the CDR3 is 19 residues. Looked up from germline, CDR1 is DFQATT and CDR2 is SNEGSKA (reference sequence). J lost 4 bases, V lost 3 bases, and 20 bases had no gene match. The CDR3 reads CSASARGSGQGTPSYGYTF. Written as DNA, the CDR3 is TGCAGTGCTAGCGCCCGAGGATCGGGACAGGGGACTCCTTCCTATGGCTACACCTTC.

This chain links TRBV12-3 or TRBV12-4 with TRBJ1-4, with D unclear. With 3 bases removed from V and 7 bases from J, the gap between germline ends came to 9 bases. The CDR3 spans 13 residues. The CDR3 DNA is TGTGCCAGCAGTTTTAACGCGGGTGAAAAACTGTTTTTT. This codes for CASSFNAGEKLFF.

Many counts were recorded for this clonotype. The chain combines TRBV20-1 with TRBJ2-7; tentative D call: TRBD1 (6 bases). Deletions cut 5 bases from V and 0 bases from J, with 11 bases between. Germline CDR1 DFQATT, CDR2 SNEGSKA (reference sequence). The CDR3 extends over 13 amino acids. CDR3 DNA: TGCAGTGCTGGACAGTTGGACTCCTACGAGCAGTACTTC. It encodes CSAGQLDSYEQYF.

This clonotype was seen a few times. This chain connects TRBV6-1 to TRBJ1-5; 11 bases match TRBD1. This CDR3 comprises 14 residues. Germline V CDR1 and CDR2: MNHNS, SASEGT. The ends lost 7 bases at V and 6 bases at J; junction bases unmatched: 5. The CDR3 reads CASNRDRGIQPQHF. The CDR3 region has the DNA TGTGCCAGCAACCGGGACAGGGGGATTCAGCCCCAGCATTTT.

This clonotype was detected many times. The gene calls are TRBV2 and TRBJ2-1; no reliable D call. This CDR3 comprises 12 residues. From germline, CDR1 is SNHLY and CDR2 FYNNEI. Trimming took off 7 bases at V and 5 bases at J, with 9 bases between the two ends. The CDR3 spells CASTQAHNEQFF. In nucleotides, the CDR3 is TGTGCCAGCACTCAAGCCCACAATGAGCAGTTCTTC.